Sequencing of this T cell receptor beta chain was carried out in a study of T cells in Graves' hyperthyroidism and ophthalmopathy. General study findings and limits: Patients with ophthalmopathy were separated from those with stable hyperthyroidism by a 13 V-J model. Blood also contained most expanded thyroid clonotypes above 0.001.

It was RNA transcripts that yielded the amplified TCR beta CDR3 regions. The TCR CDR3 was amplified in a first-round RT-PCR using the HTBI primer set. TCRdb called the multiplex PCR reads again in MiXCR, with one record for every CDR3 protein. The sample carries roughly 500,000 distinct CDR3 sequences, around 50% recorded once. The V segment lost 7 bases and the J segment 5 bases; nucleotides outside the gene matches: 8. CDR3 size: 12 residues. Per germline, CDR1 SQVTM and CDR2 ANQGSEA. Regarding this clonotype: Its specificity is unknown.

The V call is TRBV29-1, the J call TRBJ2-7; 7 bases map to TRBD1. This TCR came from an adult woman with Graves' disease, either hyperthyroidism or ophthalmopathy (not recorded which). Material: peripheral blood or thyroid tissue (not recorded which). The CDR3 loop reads CSAGHRGHEQYF. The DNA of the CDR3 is TGCAGCGCAGGGCACAGGGGCCACGAGCAGTACTTC.